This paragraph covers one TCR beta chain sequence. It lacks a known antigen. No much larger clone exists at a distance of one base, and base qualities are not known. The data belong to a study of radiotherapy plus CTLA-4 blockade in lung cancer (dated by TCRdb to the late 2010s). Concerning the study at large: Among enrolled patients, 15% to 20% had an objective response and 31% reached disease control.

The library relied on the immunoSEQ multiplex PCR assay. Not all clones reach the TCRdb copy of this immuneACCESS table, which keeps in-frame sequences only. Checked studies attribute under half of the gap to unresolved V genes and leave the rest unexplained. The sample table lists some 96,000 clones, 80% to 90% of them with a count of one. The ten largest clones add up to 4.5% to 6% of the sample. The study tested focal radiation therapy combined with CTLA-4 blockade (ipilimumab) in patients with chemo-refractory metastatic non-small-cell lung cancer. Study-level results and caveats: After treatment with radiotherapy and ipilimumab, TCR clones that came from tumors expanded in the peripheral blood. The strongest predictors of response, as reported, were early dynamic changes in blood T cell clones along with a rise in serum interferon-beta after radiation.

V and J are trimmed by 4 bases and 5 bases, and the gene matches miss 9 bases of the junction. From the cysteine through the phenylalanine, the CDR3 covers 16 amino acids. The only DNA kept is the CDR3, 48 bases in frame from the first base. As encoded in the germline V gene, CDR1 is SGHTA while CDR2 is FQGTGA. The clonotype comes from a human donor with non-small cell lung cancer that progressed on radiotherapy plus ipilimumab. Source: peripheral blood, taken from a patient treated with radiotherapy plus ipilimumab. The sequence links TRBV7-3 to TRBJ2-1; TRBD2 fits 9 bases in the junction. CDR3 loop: CASSSGVTSGHNEQFF. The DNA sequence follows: TGTGCCAGCAGCTCGGGCGTGACTAGCGGTCACAATGAGCAGTTCTTC.